The 23 T cell receptor beta chains reported below all come from one sample, sequenced in a study of T-cell reconstitution after alpha-beta-depleted transplantation in children. A library of TCRbeta sequences, prepared with unique molecular identifiers, was generated. TCRdb recomputed calls from the PCR reads with MiXCR, one row per CDR3 protein. Of approximately 400,000 distinct CDR3 sequences in the sample, roughly 11% were seen once. The sequenced sample was PBMCs from the stem cell graft donor, obtained from the stem cell graft. Source of these receptors: a human donor who donated a stem cell graft to a child with acute myeloid leukemia.

The sample holds many counts of this clonotype. The chain joins TRBV7-2 to TRBJ2-7; maybe TRBD1 (6 bases). The CDR3 spans 15 residues. Trimming removed 6 bases from V and 3 bases from J, with 18 bases in between. Germline lookup yields CDR1 SGHTA and CDR2 FQGNSA. The CDR3 DNA reads TGTGCCAGCAGACCGGGACCAGGGGAAATCTACGAGCAGTACTTC. Its protein product is CASRPGPGEIYEQYF.

This clonotype has just a few counts. The gene calls are TRBV5-1 and TRBJ2-3, with D unresolved. V was clipped by 5 bases and J by 2 bases, with 12 bases between them. The CDR3 spans 14 residues. Germline V gene sequence: CDR1 SGHRS, CDR2 YFSETQ. The chain's CDR3 is CASSSAADTDTQYF. The CDR3 DNA reads TGCGCCAGCAGTTCCGCGGCAGACACAGATACGCAGTATTTT.

V usage is TRBV20-1 and J usage is TRBJ2-5, with D perhaps matching TRBD1 or TRBD2 (5 bases each). Trimming left V 5 bases short and J 2 bases short, with 15 bases between. The CDR3 totals 14 residues. Germline V CDR1 and CDR2: DFQATT, SNEGSKA (reference sequence). The CDR3 is CSAGPGTRQETQYF. Here the CDR3 DNA reads TGCAGTGCTGGCCCAGGGACCCGACAAGAGACCCAGTACTTC.

The chain uses TRBV6-5 and TRBJ2-6; maybe TRBD1 (5 bases). Deletions cut 0 bases from V and 1 base from J, with 7 bases between. CDR3 size: 16 residues. Per the germline V gene, CDR1 is MNHEY and CDR2 is SVGAGI. CDR3 in amino acids: CASSYSAGSGANVLTF. The CDR3 bases are TGTGCCAGCAGTTACTCCGCAGGGTCTGGGGCCAACGTCCTGACTTTC.

The genes are TRBV20-1 and TRBJ2-2; TRBD1 matches 10 bases. Per the germline V gene, CDR1 is DFQATT and CDR2 is SNEGSKA (reference sequence). The CDR3 sequence is 15 residues long. After removal of 6 bases from V and 3 bases from J, the junction contained 7 bases not matched to a gene. The CDR3: CSAPGQGRHTGELFF. The CDR3, as DNA: TGCAGTGCCCCGGGACAGGGGAGGCACACCGGGGAGCTGTTTTTT.

This clonotype was observed many times. The chain employs TRBV24-1 and TRBJ2-7; 8 nucleotides agree with TRBD1. Germline lookup yields CDR1 KGHDR and CDR2 SFDVKD. V was pared by 2 bases and J by 3 bases, with 14 bases of the junction left unmatched. This CDR3 has 18 amino acids. The CDR3 nucleotides read TGTGCCACCAGTGATTGCCCCCCATACAGGGGGAATCTCTACGAGCAGTACTTC. Translated: CATSDCPPYRGNLYEQYF.

The chain carries TRBV12-3 or TRBV12-4 and TRBJ2-2; 8 nucleotides line up with TRBD2. Trimming took 3 bases from V and 6 from J; bases not matched to a gene: 6. This CDR3 spans 15 amino acids. The CDR3 sequence is CASSFVAGGAGELFF. CDR3 nucleotide sequence: TGTGCCAGCAGTTTCGTGGCGGGAGGAGCCGGGGAGCTGTTTTTT.

The chain carries TRBV7-8 and TRBJ2-5; 8 bases are a match to TRBD1. The CDR3 runs 14 residues. V was pared by 4 bases and J by 1 base, with 2 bases of the junction left unmatched. CDR1 and CDR2 (germline): SGHVS, FQNEAQ. The CDR3 DNA is TGTGCCAGCAGCTGGGACAGGCCCCAAGAGACCCAGTACTTC. Amino acid sequence: CASSWDRPQETQYF.

This chain joins TRBV7-9 and TRBJ2-3; D is perhaps TRBD1 or TRBD2 (5 bases each). The CDR3 is 15 residues long. With 3 bases removed from V and 3 bases from J, the gap between germline ends came to 13 bases. Per the germline V gene, CDR1 is SEHNR and CDR2 is FQNEAQ (reference sequence). DNA of the CDR3: TGTGCCAGCAGCTTTCCGGGGCTGCGAACAGATACGCAGTATTTT. Encoded protein: CASSFPGLRTDTQYF.

The chain employs TRBV5-1 and TRBJ2-3; D is ambiguous. Looked up from germline, CDR1 is SGHRS and CDR2 is YFSETQ. Between the trimmed V and J ends, which lost 2 bases and 2 bases, there was a span of 15 bases. The CDR3 contains 16 residues. CDR3 DNA: TGCGCCAGCAGCTTTGGAAAGACCCACACCACAGATACGCAGTATTTT. Translating gives CASSFGKTHTTDTQYF.

The sample holds one count of this clonotype. The rearrangement links TRBV7-8 to TRBJ2-1; 8 bases are shared with TRBD1. The CDR3 is made up of 16 amino acids. The J segment lost 6 bases and the V segment lost 7 bases, leaving 14 bases of the junction unmatched. Germline V lookup: CDR1 SGHVS, CDR2 FQNEAQ. CDR3 residues: CASTWPERDRINEQFF. CDR3 in DNA: TGTGCCAGCACCTGGCCTGAAAGGGACAGGATCAATGAGCAGTTCTTC.

The sample holds a few counts of this clonotype. The chain links TRBV7-9 to TRBJ2-1; possibly TRBD2 for D (6 bases). This CDR3 contains 16 residues. Trimming removed 2 bases at V and 9 bases at J, with 20 bases between. CDR1 is SEHNR, CDR2 FQNEAQ, per germline (reference sequence). This CDR3 reads CASSLLPAGPGAEQFF. The CDR3 DNA follows: TGTGCCAGCAGCTTATTACCCGCGGGACCCGGTGCTGAGCAGTTCTTC.

This clonotype was seen only a few times. The chain couples TRBV7-3 to TRBJ2-1; D might be TRBD1 (6 bases). In germline, CDR1 is SGHTA, CDR2 FQGTGA. V shed 1 base and J shed 4 bases, with 11 bases lying between them. CDR3 length: 15 residues. CDR3 sequence: CASSLRGPGYNEQFF. The CDR3 region has the DNA TGTGCCAGCAGCTTAAGGGGGCCTGGGTACAATGAGCAGTTCTTC.

The CDR3 sequence is CASSQDSGGALYGYTF. The CDR3, as DNA: TGCGCCAGCAGCCAAGATTCGGGGGGCGCCTTGTATGGCTACACCTTC. V and J are TRBV4-3 and TRBJ1-2, with a possible D match to TRBD1 (6 bases). V was cut by 0 bases and J by 5 bases, with 16 bases left in between. This CDR3 is built from 16 residues. From germline, CDR1 is LGHNA and CDR2 YSLEER.

The chain employs TRBV20-1 and TRBJ2-1; D gene ambiguous. Germline V gene data show CDR1 as DFQATT and CDR2 as SNEGSKA (reference sequence). The ends were cut back, 1 base at V and 7 bases at J, with 11 bases in the middle. The CDR3 consists of 13 residues. The CDR3 nucleotides read TGCAGTGCTAGAGTGGGGTACTTAAATGAGCAGTTCTTC. As protein: CSARVGYLNEQFF.

CDR3 in amino acids: CASSPELAGGYNEQFF. DNA for the CDR3: TGTGCCAGCAGCCCCGAGCTAGCGGGCGGCTACAATGAGCAGTTCTTC. The chain joins TRBV7-3 to TRBJ2-1; 8 nucleotides line up with TRBD2. The germline CDR1 and CDR2 sequences are SGHTA and FQGTGA. The CDR3 extends over 16 amino acids. V lost 5 bases to trimming and J lost 3 bases; unmatched junction nucleotides: 9.

This clonotype has more than one count but fewer than ten. V gene TRBV5-1 combines with J gene TRBJ1-2, with D tentatively TRBD1 (5 bases). Trimming shortened V by 3 bases and J by 5 bases, and 14 bases separated the two germline ends. Germline CDR1 SGHRS, CDR2 YFSETQ. The CDR3 contains 14 residues. CDR3 DNA: TGCGCCAGCAGCTCGACGGGGACTGCTTATGGCTACACCTTC. It yields the protein CASSSTGTAYGYTF.

This clonotype was seen ten or more times. The genes are TRBV4-3 and TRBJ1-6; possibly TRBD1 for D (5 bases). The V and J ends lost 0 bases and 9 bases respectively, with 15 bases between them. Germline CDR1 reads LGHNA; CDR2 reads YSLEER. This CDR3 has 16 residues. In DNA form, the CDR3 reads TGCGCCAGCAGCCAAGATCTGAGGGGTGGTGGTTCACCCCTCCACTTT. Residues: CASSQDLRGGGSPLHF.

This clonotype was seen a few times. V usage is TRBV20-1 and J usage is TRBJ2-3; no clear D. Trimming took 0 bases from V and 1 from J, leaving 8 bases between them. CDR1 and CDR2 from the germline V gene are DFQATT and SNEGSKA (reference sequence). The CDR3 has 14 amino acids. CDR3: CSARDPIGTDTQYF. Written as DNA, the CDR3 is TGCAGTGCTAGAGATCCCATAGGCACAGATACGCAGTATTTT.

The table lists this clonotype with a few counts. The CDR3 region is CASSEDRGTEAFF. CDR3 bases: TGTGCCAGCAGTGAGGACAGGGGCACTGAAGCTTTCTTT. The J gene is TRBJ1-1, the V gene TRBV6-6; TRBD1 agrees at 9 bases. The CDR3 totals 13 residues. The germline CDR1 and CDR2 sequences are MNHNY and SVGAGI (reference sequence). Trimming removed 5 bases from V and 4 bases from J; junction bases left unmatched: 2.

Many counts were recorded for this clonotype. This chain uses TRBV6-5 with TRBJ2-3; a possible D gene is TRBD2 (6 bases). Germline values: CDR1 MNHEY, CDR2 SVGAGI. The CDR3 consists of 15 residues. The ends were cut back, 0 bases at V and 4 bases at J, with 11 bases in the middle. The CDR3 is CASSYSELAADTQYF. The CDR3 nucleotides read TGTGCCAGCAGTTACTCGGAACTAGCTGCAGATACGCAGTATTTT.

The rearrangement links TRBV6-1 to TRBJ1-2, with no clear D. CDR1 MNHNS and CDR2 SASEGT come from the germline V gene. The V end lost 1 base, the J end lost 3 bases, and 9 bases lay between the germline ends. The CDR3 contains 14 residues. CDR3 in DNA: TGTGCCAGCAGTGAAGTGGACGTCCACTATGGCTACACCTTC. This translates into CASSEVDVHYGYTF.

The V gene is TRBV15, the J gene TRBJ2-3; 8 bases fit TRBD2. The V gene end was trimmed by 6 bases and the J gene end by 0 bases; junction bases not matched to a gene: 2. This CDR3 has 14 residues. Germline CDR1 LNHNV, CDR2 YYDKDF (reference sequence). CDR3 loop: CATSTSGSTDTQYF. DNA of the CDR3: TGTGCCACCAGTACTAGCGGTAGCACAGATACGCAGTATTTT.